One and the same sample provided the 15 T cell receptor beta chains below, sequenced in a study of monozygotic twins with inflammatory bowel disease (dated by TCRdb to about 2019). Library method: 5' RACE. Data came from an Illumina HiSeq 2500. TCRdb reprocessed the reads, and each CDR3 protein sequence is entered once, without DNA. Per the sample table, the count is under 200,000 distinct CDR3 sequences. The ten biggest clones cover 2.5% to 3% of the sample. What was sequenced was blood. All receptors come from a human donor with ulcerative colitis or Crohn's disease, or a healthy co-twin of an affected twin (not recorded which).

The genes are TRBV20-1 and TRBJ2-3; TCRdb lists TRBD1, though no DNA is available to test this call. Germline CDR1 is DFQATT and CDR2 is SNEGSKA (reference sequence). This CDR3 has 16 amino acids. CDR3 amino acids: CSAKPAGTLVTDTQYF.

V is TRBV5-5 and J is TRBJ2-2; TCRdb calls TRBD1, which cannot be checked without DNA. This CDR3 region has 14 residues. Germline V gene data show CDR1 as SGHKS and CDR2 as YYEKEE (reference sequence). CDR3 in amino acids: CASSVRQGTGELFF.

The V and J genes are TRBV10-3 and TRBJ2-5; as DNA is missing, the TRBD2 call by TCRdb cannot be tested. Germline lookup yields CDR1 ENHRY and CDR2 SYGVKD. The CDR3 has 18 residues. CDR3 loop: CAISESWLAGGPEETQYF.

The J gene is TRBJ2-1, the V gene TRBV20-1; the TCRdb call, TRBD1, lacks DNA for checking. The germline gives CDR1 DFQATT, CDR2 SNEGSKA (reference sequence). This CDR3 is built from 13 residues. CDR3 residues: CSARAPLINEQFF.

The chain links TRBV18 to TRBJ1-1. This CDR3 has 14 amino acids. CDR1 and CDR2 (germline): KGHSH, LQKENI. CDR3 residues: CASSDYMENTEAFF.

The rearrangement uses TRBV29-1 and TRBJ2-7; the D call from TCRdb, TRBD2, cannot be confirmed without DNA. Per germline, CDR1 SQVTM and CDR2 ANQGSEA. This CDR3 region has 17 residues. The CDR3 loop reads CSATRRLAGGVSYEQYF.

The chain combines TRBV6-1 with TRBJ1-5; TCRdb designates TRBD1, a call that cannot be tested without DNA. The CDR3 has 15 residues. In germline, CDR1 is MNHNS, CDR2 SASEGT. The CDR3 sequence is CASSEAPEGNQPQHF.

The rearrangement links TRBV3-1 to TRBJ2-3; TCRdb's assignment of TRBD1 cannot be checked, as there is no DNA. The CDR3 extends over 14 amino acids. CDR1 LGHDT and CDR2 YNNKEL come from the germline V gene (reference sequence). The CDR3 protein is CASSPTGSTDTQYF.

The chain combines TRBV6-6 with TRBJ2-7. This CDR3 has 12 residues. CDR1 is MNHNY and CDR2 is SVGAGI in the germline V gene (reference sequence). CDR3 protein: CASSSISYEQYF.

The CDR3 region is CASSLAEAGNEKLFF. The rearrangement uses TRBV12-3 or TRBV12-4 and TRBJ1-4. The length of the CDR3 is 15 residues.

The gene calls are TRBV24-1 and TRBJ2-1; TCRdb lists TRBD2, though no DNA is available to test this call. CDR1 is KGHDR and CDR2 is SFDVKD in the germline V gene. CDR3 length: 17 amino acids. The CDR3 loop reads CATSAGPRWLASNEQFF.

This chain links TRBV20-1 with TRBJ2-3; TCRdb reports TRBD2, a call that lacks DNA to check it against. The CDR3 covers 15 residues. The V gene's germline CDR1 is DFQATT and CDR2 SNEGSKA (reference sequence). This CDR3 is CSARTGGSLTDTQYF.

The chain joins TRBV7-2 to TRBJ1-2. The CDR3 sequence is 13 residues long. Germline V gives CDR1 SGHTA, CDR2 FQGNSA. Here the CDR3 reads CASSLKAGGGYTF.

The gene calls are TRBV25-1 and TRBJ2-1. Germline CDR1 MGHDK, CDR2 SYGVNS. CDR3 length: 12 amino acids. CDR3 sequence reads: CASSEFWNEQFF.

This CDR3 is CASSSGDRGHAGELFF. The chain is built from TRBV11-2 and TRBJ2-2; TCRdb's D call of TRBD1 is untestable without DNA. This CDR3 region has 16 residues. The germline V gene has CDR1 SGHAT and CDR2 FQNNGV.